Following are 24 T cell receptor beta chains from one sample sequenced in a study of early T cells in non-severe SARS-CoV-2 infection. MiXCR, run by TCRdb on the 5' RACE reads, gives a single entry per CDR3 protein. The sample contains tens of thousands of distinct CDR3 sequences, approximately 12% of which appear only once. Sequencing input: whole blood. The origin of the receptors is an adult who was a healthcare worker with PCR-confirmed SARS-CoV-2 infection or an uninfected control (not recorded which).

The table lists this clonotype with many counts. In DNA form, the CDR3 reads TGCGCCAGCAGCCAAGCTAGCGGGACCTACGAGCAGTACTTC. It specifies CASSQASGTYEQYF. This chain connects TRBV4-1 to TRBJ2-7, with 9 positions matching TRBD2. The CDR3 runs to 14 residues. Germline CDR1 reads MGHRA; CDR2 reads YSYEKL. Trimming cost V 1 base and J 2 bases; bases outside gene matches: 0.

Points on this clonotype: The final CDR3 position lacks the conserved phenylalanine or tryptophan, pointing to a likely read error. The V gene is TRBV20-1, the J gene TRBJ1-4, with 7 positions matching TRBD1. This CDR3 comprises 14 residues. Germline V gene lookup returns CDR1 DFQATT and CDR2 SNEGSKA (reference sequence). The junction had 7 bases not matched to a gene; V was cut back by 5 bases and J by 4 bases. This CDR3 is CSALDRVGNEKLFY. The DNA of the CDR3 is TGCAGTGCTCTCGACAGGGTTGGTAATGAAAAACTGTTTTAT.

CDR3 sequence (DNA): TGTGCCAGCAGTTACTCGTCCGGGAGGGAAACCGGGGAGCTGTTTTTT. The encoded protein is CASSYSSGRETGELFF. The rearrangement uses TRBV6-2 or TRBV6-3 and TRBJ2-2; 8 nucleotides agree with TRBD2. Germline assignment: CDR1 MNHEY and CDR2 SVGEGT. This CDR3 has 16 amino acids. With 0 bases clipped from V and 5 bases from J, the junction kept 5 bases outside the gene matches.

Sample share makes this clonotype medium-sized. This chain connects TRBV28 to TRBJ2-7; D might be TRBD2 (6 bases). V lost 8 bases and J lost 0, with 11 bases in between. The CDR3 covers 13 residues. Germline loops: CDR1 MDHEN, CDR2 SYDVKM. The CDR3 DNA is TGTGCCAGCGGGACTCTCGACTCCTACGAGCAGTACTTC. Translated: CASGTLDSYEQYF.

This chain joins TRBV20-1 and TRBJ1-1; no clear D gene. Germline CDR1 reads DFQATT; CDR2 reads SNEGSKA (reference sequence). Deletions cut 3 bases from V and 3 bases from J, with 14 bases between. The CDR3 has 14 residues. The CDR3 sequence: CSAREGGFYTEAFF. The CDR3 coding sequence is TGCAGTGCTAGGGAGGGTGGTTTCTACACTGAAGCTTTCTTT.

This clonotype was picked up many times. This chain joins TRBV28 and TRBJ2-7, with D possibly being TRBD1 (6 bases). The V end was cut by 10 bases, the J end by 5 bases, with 18 bases between. Germline assignment: CDR1 MDHEN and CDR2 SYDVKM. This CDR3 region has 13 residues. The CDR3 DNA is TGTGCCACACGACTCAGGGGAACTGACGAGCAGTACTTC. Translating it yields CATRLRGTDEQYF.

CDR3 sequence (DNA): TGTGCCAGCAGGAACCTCGGAAGGACTGAAGCTTTCTTT. It encodes CASRNLGRTEAFF. V usage is TRBV3-1 and J usage is TRBJ1-1; unclear D gene. The CDR3 has 13 amino acids. Trimming took 6 bases from V and 5 from J, leaving 13 bases between them. Per the germline V gene, CDR1 is LGHDT and CDR2 is YNNKEL (reference sequence).

This clonotype was recorded at least ten times. V gene TRBV24-1 combines with J gene TRBJ1-2; 8 bases align to TRBD1. CDR1 and CDR2 (germline): KGHDR, SFDVKD. The length of the CDR3 is 13 residues. V was clipped by 3 bases and J by 8 bases; unmatched bases: 4. In DNA, the CDR3 is TGTGCCACCAGTGATGTCCGGGACAGGGGCTACACCTTC. Translation gives CATSDVRDRGYTF.

This clonotype occurred a few times. CDR3 nucleotides: TGTGCCAGCCAAACACTGGGACAGACCAACCCTGAAGCTTTCTTT. Translating it yields CASQTLGQTNPEAFF. V gene TRBV19 combines with J gene TRBJ1-1, with 7 bases that match TRBD1. J was trimmed by 6 bases and V by 9 bases; bases with no gene match: 16. The CDR3 has 15 amino acids. Germline CDR1 reads LNHDA; CDR2 reads SQIVND (reference sequence).

The CDR3 DNA follows: TGCGCCAGCAGCCCCATGGGAGGGGAAGAGACCCAGTACTTC. The encoded protein is CASSPMGGEETQYF. The chain has TRBV5-1 and TRBJ2-5; 7 bases line up with TRBD2. Germline V gene data show CDR1 as SGHRS and CDR2 as YFSETQ. CDR3 length equals 14 residues. With V trimmed by 4 bases and J by 3 bases, 6 bases remained unmatched.

This clonotype was seen a few times. The chain carries TRBV6-1 and TRBJ2-7; D assignment may be TRBD1 or TRBD2 (7 bases each). The CDR3 extends over 15 amino acids. V lost 3 bases to trimming and J lost 9 bases, with 21 bases between them. The germline gives CDR1 MNHNS, CDR2 SASEGT. CDR3: CASSDLRRTGEGQYF. The CDR3 DNA reads as TGTGCCAGCAGTGACTTACGAAGAACAGGGGAGGGGCAGTACTTC.

In its sample, this clonotype was seen many times. The chain joins TRBV20-1 to TRBJ2-7; no clear D. Germline lookup yields CDR1 DFQATT and CDR2 SNEGSKA (reference sequence). The CDR3 contains 15 residues. V lost 0 bases, J lost 0 bases, and 12 bases lay in between. CDR3 sequence (DNA): TGCAGTGCTAGAGAGGCTAGATCTCCCTCCTACGAGCAGTACTTC. This sequence encodes CSAREARSPSYEQYF.

This clonotype was detected a few times. This chain links TRBV7-2 with TRBJ2-1, with 8 bases aligning to TRBD2. The CDR3 is 15 residues long. Per the germline V gene, CDR1 is SGHTA and CDR2 is FQGNSA. Trimming took 4 bases from V and 4 from J; bases not matched to a gene: 6. Here the CDR3 reads CASSSPPSGYNEQFF. The CDR3 bases are TGTGCCAGCAGCTCGCCGCCTAGCGGGTACAATGAGCAGTTCTTC.

This clonotype was observed many times. The rearrangement uses TRBV19 and TRBJ1-5; 7 bases agree with TRBD1. After removal of 8 bases from V and 2 bases from J, the junction contained 3 bases not matched to a gene. The germline gives CDR1 LNHDA, CDR2 SQIVND (reference sequence). There are 13 residues in the CDR3. DNA of the CDR3: TGTGCCAGTGCCGGGACAGGCAATCAGCCCCAGCATTTT. Translation: CASAGTGNQPQHF.

The V and J genes are TRBV28 and TRBJ2-3; D gene unclear. Looked up from germline, CDR1 is MDHEN and CDR2 is SYDVKM. This CDR3 contains 15 residues. Trimming pared 7 bases from V and 0 bases from J, leaving 14 bases between. The CDR3 spells CASTAISSSTDTQYF. CDR3 bases: TGTGCCAGCACAGCAATCTCCTCTAGCACAGATACGCAGTATTTT.

The CDR3 DNA reads as TGTGCCAGCAGCTTAGATCGACCCGAGCAGTACTTC. It encodes CASSLDRPEQYF. The chain carries TRBV11-2 and TRBJ2-7; D is unresolved. CDR3 length: 12 residues. The germline gives CDR1 SGHAT, CDR2 FQNNGV. V lost 0 bases and J 6 bases, leaving 6 bases between the germline ends.

This clonotype was recorded a few times. The CDR3 DNA is TGTGCCAGCAGTTACTCGAGGCAGTCCTACGAGCAGTACTTC. Translating it yields CASSYSRQSYEQYF. The V gene is TRBV6-6, the J gene TRBJ2-7, with D hard to call. Germline CDR1 and CDR2: MNHNY and SVGAGI (reference sequence). This CDR3 contains 14 residues. V lost 0 bases and J lost 1, with 7 bases in between.

V gene TRBV5-4 combines with J gene TRBJ2-4, with D perhaps TRBD1 (6 bases). CDR1 is SGHNT, CDR2 YYREEE, per germline (reference sequence). CDR3 length: 15 residues. Trimming removed 0 bases at V and 3 bases at J, with 10 bases between. CDR3 DNA: TGTGCCAGCAGCTTGGGAGGGGGTGGCAAAAACATTCAGTACTTC. Amino acid sequence: CASSLGGGGKNIQYF.

This clonotype has at least ten counts. The chain joins TRBV6-7 to TRBJ2-5, with no clear D. TRBV6-7 is an ORF, with its function uncertain. Trimming pared 4 bases from V and 1 base from J, leaving 16 bases between. The CDR3 covers 16 residues. CDR3 protein: CASSLPTQEIQETQYF. Written as DNA, the CDR3 is TGTGCCAGCAGTTTACCAACCCAGGAGATCCAAGAGACCCAGTACTTC.

The J gene is TRBJ2-7, the V gene TRBV28; D is unresolved. V shed 7 bases and J shed 1 base, with 14 bases lying between them. From germline, CDR1 is MDHEN and CDR2 SYDVKM. The CDR3 totals 14 residues. The CDR3 DNA reads TGTGCCAGCAACTCCAACCGGAAGTCCTACGAGCAGTACTTC. Its translation is CASNSNRKSYEQYF. The full variable domain, completed using reference TRBV28 and TRBJ2-7, is DVKVTQSSRYLVKRTGEKVFLECVQDMDHENMFWYRQDPGLGLRLIYFSYDVKMKEKGDIPEGYSVSREKKERFSLILESASTNQTSMYLCASNSNRKSYEQYFGPGTRLTVT.

In its sample, this clonotype was seen a few times. This chain uses TRBV29-1 with TRBJ2-2, with 16 bases that match TRBD2. Germline CDR1 and CDR2: SQVTM and ANQGSEA. V lost 4 bases to trimming and J lost 5 bases; unmatched junction nucleotides: 4. CDR3 length: 16 residues. The chain's CDR3 is CSVAPGLAGGTGELFF. The CDR3 DNA sequence: TGCAGCGTTGCCCCGGGACTAGCGGGAGGGACCGGGGAGCTGTTTTTT.

This clonotype showed up just a few times. The V and J genes are TRBV2 and TRBJ1-1; 7 bases align to TRBD1. This CDR3 spans 15 amino acids. The germline CDR1 and CDR2 sequences are SNHLY and FYNNEI. With 6 bases clipped from V and 4 bases from J, the junction kept 11 bases outside the gene matches. In DNA form, the CDR3 reads TGTGCCAGCAGCGCCGGACAGGTGGGGCGCACTGAAGCTTTCTTT. It codes for CASSAGQVGRTEAFF.

This clonotype was observed many times. This rearrangement joins TRBV12-3 or TRBV12-4 to TRBJ2-1, with 9 bases lining up with TRBD2. The CDR3 is 14 residues long. J gave up 6 bases and V 6 bases, and 6 bases lay outside the gene matches. CDR3 region: CASSPRSGSNEQFF. Here the CDR3 DNA reads TGTGCCAGCAGCCCTCGTAGCGGGAGCAATGAGCAGTTCTTC.

The chain is built from TRBV19 and TRBJ2-1; either TRBD1 or TRBD2 may supply D (5 bases each). Trimming took 5 bases from V and 9 from J, leaving 17 bases between them. This CDR3 has 14 residues. Germline-derived CDR1 and CDR2 are LNHDA and SQIVND (reference sequence). The CDR3 DNA follows: TGTGCCAGTAGTGCCCGGGGCTTGTCTCTTGAGCAGTTCTTC. As protein: CASSARGLSLEQFF.